This entry lists 16 T cell receptor beta chains sequenced from one sample in a study of shared clonotypes between healthy human individuals. Profiled with immunoSEQ multiplex PCR; TCRdb holds only in-frame clones, not every one. The table has roughly 2 million clones, nearly 97% seen once. Input material: naive CD4+ T cells sorted from blood. Subset reported: CD45RA+ positively selected. Receptor source: a man between 18 and 29 years old in good health.

The V call is TRBV6-6, the J call TRBJ1-6, with D tentatively TRBD1 (5 bases). Germline V gene data show CDR1 as MNHNY and CDR2 as SVGAGI (reference sequence). V was cut by 6 bases and J by 10 bases, with 13 bases left in between. The CDR3 runs to 13 residues. The CDR3 loop reads CASRPGQNSPLHF. In nucleotides, the CDR3 is TGTGCCAGCAGGCCGGGGCAAAACTCACCCCTCCACTTT.

This clone was observed a single time. The chain is built from TRBV11-2 and TRBJ1-4, with D possibly TRBD1 on 6 matching bases. Trimming left V 5 bases short and J 3 bases short, with 10 bases between. This CDR3 region has 14 residues. Germline-derived CDR1 and CDR2 are SGHAT and FQNNGV. The CDR3 DNA is TGTGCCAGCAGCCTCAGGGGACCTAATGAAAAACTGTTTTTT. Protein product: CASSLRGPNEKLFF.

The chain carries TRBV18 and TRBJ2-5; tentative D call: TRBD2 (5 bases). The V and J ends lost 0 bases and 7 bases respectively, with 12 bases between them. The germline gives CDR1 KGHSH, CDR2 LQKENI. This CDR3 is 14 amino acids long. CDR3 DNA: TGTGCCAGCTCACCACCGGGAGATGGGGTGACCCAGTACTTC. Its translation: CASSPPGDGVTQYF.

The V and J genes are TRBV5-4 and TRBJ2-5; tentatively, D is TRBD1 (7 bases). CDR1 is SGHNT, CDR2 YYREEE, per germline (reference sequence). The V and J ends lost 4 bases and 4 bases respectively, with 17 bases between them. This CDR3 region has 15 residues. The CDR3 protein is CASSTSGGGGETQYF. The CDR3 region has the DNA TGTGCCAGCAGCACCTCAGGGGGAGGAGGAGAGACCCAGTACTTC. Together with reference TRBV5-4 and TRBJ2-5, the CDR3 gives the full variable domain: ETGVTQSPTHLIKTRGQQVTLRCSSQSGHNTVSWYQQALGQGPQFIFQYYREEENGRGNFPPRFSGLQFPNYSSELNVNALELDDSALYLCASSTSGGGGETQYFGPGTRLLVL.

The CDR3 is CASSRQSGGYTF. DNA for the CDR3: TGTGCCAGCAGTAGACAGAGCGGTGGCTACACCTTC. This sequence joins TRBV25-1 and TRBJ1-2, with D tentatively TRBD1 (5 bases). Germline values: CDR1 MGHDK, CDR2 SYGVNS. With 5 bases removed from V and 7 bases from J, the gap between germline ends came to 11 bases. The CDR3 is 12 amino acids.

This chain connects TRBV2 to TRBJ1-1, with D tentatively TRBD1 (6 bases). V lost 7 bases, J lost 4 bases, and 13 bases lay in between. Germline assignment: CDR1 SNHLY and CDR2 FYNNEI. The CDR3 has 13 amino acids. The CDR3, as DNA: TGTGCCAGCACCTACAGGGATGGCACTGAAGCTTTCTTT. As protein: CASTYRDGTEAFF.

CDR3 sequence reads: CASSARGQGAGPLHF. The CDR3, as DNA: TGTGCCAGCAGCGCGCGGGGACAGGGGGCGGGCCCCCTCCACTTT. The V gene is TRBV7-2, the J gene TRBJ1-6; 12 positions match TRBD1. This CDR3 region has 15 residues. Germline-derived CDR1 and CDR2 are SGHTA and FQGNSA. Trimming at V came to 5 bases and at J to 13 bases, leaving 9 bases not matched to a gene. Full variable domain (remainder filled in from reference TRBV7-2 and TRBJ1-6): GAGVSQSPSNKVTEKGKDVELRCDPISGHTALYWYRQSLGQGLEFLIYFQGNSAPDKSGLPSDRFSAERTGGSVSTLTIQRTQQEDSAVYLCASSARGQGAGPLHFGNGTRLTVT.

This clone was seen only once. This chain joins TRBV7-2 and TRBJ1-5; D gene uncertain. Germline-derived CDR1 and CDR2 are SGHTA and FQGNSA. The CDR3 is 14 residues long. V dropped 1 base and J dropped 9 bases, with 13 bases sitting between them. The CDR3 reads CASSLVDQQRPQHF. CDR3 nucleotide sequence: TGTGCCAGCAGCTTAGTGGACCAACAGCGGCCCCAGCATTTT.

The chain uses TRBV18 and TRBJ1-2; D is possibly TRBD1 (5 bases). V was shortened by 3 bases and J by 0 bases, with 14 bases between the two germline ends. This CDR3 is 16 amino acids long. The germline gives CDR1 KGHSH, CDR2 LQKENI. The CDR3 nucleotides read TGTGCCAGCTCACCTATTCCACAGGAGGCTAACTATGGCTACACCTTC. Translating gives CASSPIPQEANYGYTF.

This clone occurred once. The V and J genes are TRBV7-8 and TRBJ2-1; TRBD2 aligns across 9 bases. The CDR3 extends over 17 amino acids. CDR1 is SGHVS and CDR2 is FQNEAQ in the germline V gene. V lost 5 bases and J lost 4; bases outside the gene matches: 12. The CDR3 DNA sequence: TGTGCCAGCAGCCCCGAGGGGCTGACTAGCGGTTACAATGAGCAGTTCTTC. It specifies CASSPEGLTSGYNEQFF.

This chain uses TRBV5-4 with TRBJ2-2; D may be TRBD1 (7 bases). V was shortened by 2 bases and J by 1 base, with 18 bases between the two germline ends. Germline V CDR1 and CDR2: SGHNT, YYREEE (reference sequence). The CDR3 has 18 amino acids. This CDR3 reads CASSLGGAGTLNTGELFF. The CDR3 DNA sequence: TGTGCCAGCAGCTTAGGGGGCGCCGGGACTTTGAACACCGGGGAGCTGTTTTTT. Based on the CDR3 plus reference TRBV5-4 and TRBJ2-2, the full variable domain is ETGVTQSPTHLIKTRGQQVTLRCSSQSGHNTVSWYQQALGQGPQFIFQYYREEENGRGNFPPRFSGLQFPNYSSELNVNALELDDSALYLCASSLGGAGTLNTGELFFGEGSRLTVL.

The genes are TRBV10-3 and TRBJ2-3; D not certain. The length of the CDR3 is 12 residues. Trimming removed 0 bases at V and 11 bases at J, with 9 bases between. The V gene's germline CDR1 is ENHRY and CDR2 SYGVKD. DNA of the CDR3: TGTGCCATCAGTGAGTCGACGGGCCGGCAGTATTTT. It codes for CAISESTGRQYF.

This rearrangement joins TRBV30 to TRBJ1-1; D is uncertain. CDR3 length: 10 amino acids. V lost 5 bases, J lost 8 bases, and 9 bases lay in between. Germline V gene sequence: CDR1 GTSNPN, CDR2 SVGIG (reference sequence). CDR3 loop: CAWGRLEAFF. The CDR3 nucleotides read TGTGCCTGGGGTCGACTCGAAGCTTTCTTT.

This chain uses TRBV27 with TRBJ2-3; D unclear. Germline CDR1 and CDR2: MNHEY and SMNVEV (reference sequence). Between the trimmed V and J ends, which lost 5 bases and 9 bases, there was a span of 9 bases. CDR3 length: 11 residues. The CDR3 protein is CASSNVGTQYF. The CDR3 DNA sequence: TGTGCCAGCAGTAACGTAGGGACGCAGTATTTT.

As regards this clone: This specimen includes other DNA sequences encoding the same CDR3. The chain combines TRBV9 with TRBJ2-7; weak D call: TRBD2 (6 bases). The CDR3 is 14 amino acids. Deletions cut 4 bases from V and 2 bases from J, with 13 bases between. Per the germline V gene, CDR1 is SGDLS and CDR2 is YYNGEE. In nucleotides, the CDR3 is TGTGCCAGCAGCCCTCGGCGGGACCCCTACGAGCAGTACTTC. Protein: CASSPRRDPYEQYF.

The rearrangement uses TRBV7-9 and TRBJ1-3; D is perhaps TRBD1 (5 bases). Germline CDR1 reads SEHNR; CDR2 reads FQNEAQ (reference sequence). V lost 6 bases, J lost 0 bases, and 12 bases lay in between. This CDR3 spans 15 amino acids. The DNA of the CDR3 is TGTGCCAGCAGGGGGGTCGTCGCCTCTGGAAACACCATATATTTT. Its translation is CASRGVVASGNTIYF.